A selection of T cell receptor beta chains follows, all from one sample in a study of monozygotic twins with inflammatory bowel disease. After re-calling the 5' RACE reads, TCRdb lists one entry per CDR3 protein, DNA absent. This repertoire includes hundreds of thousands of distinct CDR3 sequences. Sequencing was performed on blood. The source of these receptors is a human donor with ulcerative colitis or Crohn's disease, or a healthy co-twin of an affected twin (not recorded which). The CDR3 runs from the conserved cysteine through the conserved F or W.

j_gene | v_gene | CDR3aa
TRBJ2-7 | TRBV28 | CASSLISGAYEQYF
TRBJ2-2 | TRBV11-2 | CASRHISGELFF
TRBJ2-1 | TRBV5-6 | CASSLMQTGQFF
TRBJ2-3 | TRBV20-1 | CSAKDRSLDTQYF
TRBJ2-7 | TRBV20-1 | CSAVQGHSSYEQYF
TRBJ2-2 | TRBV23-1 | CASSQCSGITGELFF
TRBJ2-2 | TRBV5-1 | CASSLDGTSTGELFF
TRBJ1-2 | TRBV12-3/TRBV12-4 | CASTQALPGYTF
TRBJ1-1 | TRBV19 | CASSARENTEAFF
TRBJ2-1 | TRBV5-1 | CASRLAGEVGNEQFF
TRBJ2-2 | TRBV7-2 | CASSLFGADGELFF
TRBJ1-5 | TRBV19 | CASTGQGNQPQHF